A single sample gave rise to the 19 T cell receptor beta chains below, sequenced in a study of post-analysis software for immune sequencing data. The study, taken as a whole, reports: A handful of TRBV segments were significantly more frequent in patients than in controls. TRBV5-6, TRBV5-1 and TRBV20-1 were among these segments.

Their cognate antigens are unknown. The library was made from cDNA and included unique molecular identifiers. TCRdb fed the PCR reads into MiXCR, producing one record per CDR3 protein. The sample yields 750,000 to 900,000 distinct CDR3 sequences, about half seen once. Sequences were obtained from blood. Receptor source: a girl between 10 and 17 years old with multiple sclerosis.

The CDR3 nucleotides are TGCGCCAGCAGCCCAGGGTACGGCTCCTACAATGAGCAGTTCTTC. It yields the protein CASSPGYGSYNEQFF. The chain is built from TRBV5-1 and TRBJ2-1; D might be TRBD1 (5 bases). This CDR3 spans 15 amino acids. Germline assignment: CDR1 SGHRS and CDR2 YFSETQ. Trimming shortened V by 4 bases and J by 0 bases, and 11 bases separated the two germline ends.

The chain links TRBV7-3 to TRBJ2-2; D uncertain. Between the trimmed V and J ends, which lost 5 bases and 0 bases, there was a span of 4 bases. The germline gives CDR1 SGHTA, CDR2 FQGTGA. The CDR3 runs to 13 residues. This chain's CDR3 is CASSNTNTGELFF. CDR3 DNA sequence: TGTGCCAGCAGCAACACGAACACCGGGGAGCTGTTTTTT.

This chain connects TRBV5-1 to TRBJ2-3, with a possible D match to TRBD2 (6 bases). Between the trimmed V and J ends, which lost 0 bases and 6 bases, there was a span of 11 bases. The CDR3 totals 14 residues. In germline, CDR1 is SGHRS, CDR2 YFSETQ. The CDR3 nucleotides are TGCGCCAGCAGCTTGGACCCGCGGGGCGATACGCAGTATTTT. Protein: CASSLDPRGDTQYF.

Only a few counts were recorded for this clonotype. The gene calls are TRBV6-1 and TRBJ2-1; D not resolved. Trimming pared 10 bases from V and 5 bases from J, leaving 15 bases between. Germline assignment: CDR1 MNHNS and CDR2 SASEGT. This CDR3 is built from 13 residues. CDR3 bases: TGTGCCATAACGACAAGTGTCGACAATGAGCAGTTCTTC. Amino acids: CAITTSVDNEQFF.

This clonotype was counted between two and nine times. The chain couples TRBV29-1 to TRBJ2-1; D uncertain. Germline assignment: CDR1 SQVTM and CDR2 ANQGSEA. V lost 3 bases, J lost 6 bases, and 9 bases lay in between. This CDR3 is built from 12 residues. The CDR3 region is CSVDLAPNEQFF. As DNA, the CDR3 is TGCAGCGTTGACTTGGCCCCCAATGAGCAGTTCTTC.

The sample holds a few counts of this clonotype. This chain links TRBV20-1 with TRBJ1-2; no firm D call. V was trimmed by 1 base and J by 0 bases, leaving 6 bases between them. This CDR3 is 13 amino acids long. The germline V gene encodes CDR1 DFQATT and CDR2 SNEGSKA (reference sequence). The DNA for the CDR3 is TGCAGTGCTAGAGGGCGGACTAACTATGGCTACACCTTC. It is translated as CSARGRTNYGYTF.

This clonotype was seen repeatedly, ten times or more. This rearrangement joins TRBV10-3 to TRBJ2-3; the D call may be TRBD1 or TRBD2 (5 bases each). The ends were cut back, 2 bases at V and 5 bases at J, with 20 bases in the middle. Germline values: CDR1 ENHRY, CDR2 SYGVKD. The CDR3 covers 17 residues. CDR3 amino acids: CAISEMGDTTYGDTQYF. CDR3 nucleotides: TGTGCCATCAGTGAGATGGGGGATACTACCTACGGAGATACGCAGTATTTT.

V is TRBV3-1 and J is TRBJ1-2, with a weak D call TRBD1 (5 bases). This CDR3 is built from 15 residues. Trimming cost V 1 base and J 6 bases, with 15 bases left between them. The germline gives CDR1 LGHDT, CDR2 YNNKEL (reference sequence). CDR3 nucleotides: TGTGCCAGCAGCCAAGGTGATAGGGGAGAGAATGGCTACACCTTC. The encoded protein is CASSQGDRGENGYTF.

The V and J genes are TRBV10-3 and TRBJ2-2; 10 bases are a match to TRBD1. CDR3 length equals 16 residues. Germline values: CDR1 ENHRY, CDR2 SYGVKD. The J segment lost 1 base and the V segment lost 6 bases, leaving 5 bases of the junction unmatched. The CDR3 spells CAIRIDRGRNTGELFF. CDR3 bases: TGTGCCATCAGAATCGACAGGGGGCGGAACACCGGGGAGCTGTTTTTT.

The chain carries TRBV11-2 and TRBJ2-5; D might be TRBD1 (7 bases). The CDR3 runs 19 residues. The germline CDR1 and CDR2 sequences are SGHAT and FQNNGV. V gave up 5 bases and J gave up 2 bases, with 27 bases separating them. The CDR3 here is CASSPGTALGAGLQETQYF. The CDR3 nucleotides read TGTGCCAGCAGCCCGGGGACAGCCTTGGGCGCGGGGTTACAAGAGACCCAGTACTTC. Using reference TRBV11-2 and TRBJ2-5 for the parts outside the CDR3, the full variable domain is EAGVAQSPRYKIIEKRQSVAFWCNPISGHATLYWYQQILGQGPKLLIQFQNNGVVDDSQLPKDRFSAERLKGVDSTLKIQPAKLEDSAVYLCASSPGTALGAGLQETQYFGPGTRLLVL.

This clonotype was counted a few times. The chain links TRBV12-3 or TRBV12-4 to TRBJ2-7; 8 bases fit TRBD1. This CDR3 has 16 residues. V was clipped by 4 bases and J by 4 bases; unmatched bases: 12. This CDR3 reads CASSWAPGQGRYEQYF. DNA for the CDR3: TGTGCCAGCAGTTGGGCGCCCGGACAGGGACGGTACGAGCAGTACTTC.

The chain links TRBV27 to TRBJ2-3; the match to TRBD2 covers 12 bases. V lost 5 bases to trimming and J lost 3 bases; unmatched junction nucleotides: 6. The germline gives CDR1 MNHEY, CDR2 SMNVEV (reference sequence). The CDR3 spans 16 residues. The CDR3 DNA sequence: TGTGCCAGCAGTCCCTCCGGACTAGCGGGAACAGATACGCAGTATTTT. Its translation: CASSPSGLAGTDTQYF.

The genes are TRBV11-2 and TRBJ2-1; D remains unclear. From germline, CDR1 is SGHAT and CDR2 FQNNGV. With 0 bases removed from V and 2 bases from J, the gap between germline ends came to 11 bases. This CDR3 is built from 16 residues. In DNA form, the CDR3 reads TGTGCCAGCAGCTTAGACTTGAACGGAGCCTACAATGAGCAGTTCTTC. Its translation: CASSLDLNGAYNEQFF.

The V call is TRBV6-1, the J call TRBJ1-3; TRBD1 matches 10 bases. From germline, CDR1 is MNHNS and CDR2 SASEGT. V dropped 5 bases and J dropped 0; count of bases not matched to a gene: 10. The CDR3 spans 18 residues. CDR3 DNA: TGTGCCAGCAGTCGAGCGACAGGGGGCTTTGCCTCTGGAAACACCATATATTTT. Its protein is CASSRATGGFASGNTIYF.

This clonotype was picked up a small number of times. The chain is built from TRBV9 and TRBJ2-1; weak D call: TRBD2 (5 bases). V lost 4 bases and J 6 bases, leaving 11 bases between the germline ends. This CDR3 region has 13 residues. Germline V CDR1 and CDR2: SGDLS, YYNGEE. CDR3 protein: CASSQRVSNEQFF. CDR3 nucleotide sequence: TGTGCCAGCAGCCAGAGGGTTAGCAATGAGCAGTTCTTC.

In DNA, the CDR3 is TGTGCCAGCTCACCAGGGGCCGCGGAAGCTTTCTTT. Its protein is CASSPGAAEAFF. The V gene is TRBV18, the J gene TRBJ1-1, with D possibly matching TRBD1 (5 bases). Trimming cost V 2 bases and J 8 bases, with 9 bases left between them. Germline V gene data show CDR1 as KGHSH and CDR2 as LQKENI. This CDR3 has 12 amino acids.

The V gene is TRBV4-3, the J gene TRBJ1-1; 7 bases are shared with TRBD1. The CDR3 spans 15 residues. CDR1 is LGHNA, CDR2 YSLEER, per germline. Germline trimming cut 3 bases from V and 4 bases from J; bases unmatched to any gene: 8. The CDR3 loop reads CASSHATGEVTEAFF. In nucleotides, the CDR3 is TGCGCCAGCAGCCACGCCACAGGGGAGGTCACTGAAGCTTTCTTT.

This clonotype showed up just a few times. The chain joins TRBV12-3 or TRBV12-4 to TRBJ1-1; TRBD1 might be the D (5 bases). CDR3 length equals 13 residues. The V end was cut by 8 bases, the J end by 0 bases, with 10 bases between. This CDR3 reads CASGYRLNTEAFF. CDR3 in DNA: TGTGCCAGCGGTTACAGGTTGAACACTGAAGCTTTCTTT.

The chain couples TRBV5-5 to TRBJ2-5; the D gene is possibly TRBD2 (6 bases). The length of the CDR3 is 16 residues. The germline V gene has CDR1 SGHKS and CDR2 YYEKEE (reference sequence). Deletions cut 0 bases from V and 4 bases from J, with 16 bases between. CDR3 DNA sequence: TGTGCCAGCAGCTTGGGGGTGCTGGGAGGTAGAGAGACCCAGTACTTC. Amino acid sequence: CASSLGVLGGRETQYF.